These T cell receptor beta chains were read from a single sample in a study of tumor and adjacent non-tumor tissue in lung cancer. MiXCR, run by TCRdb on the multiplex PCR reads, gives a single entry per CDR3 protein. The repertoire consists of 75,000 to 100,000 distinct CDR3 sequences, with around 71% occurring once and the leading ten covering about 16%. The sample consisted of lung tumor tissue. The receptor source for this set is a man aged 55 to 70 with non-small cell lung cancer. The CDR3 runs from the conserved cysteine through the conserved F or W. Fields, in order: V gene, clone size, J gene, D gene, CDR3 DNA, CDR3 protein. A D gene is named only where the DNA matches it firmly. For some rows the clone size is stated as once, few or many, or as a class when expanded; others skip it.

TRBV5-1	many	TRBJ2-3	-	TGCGCCAGCAGCTTGGCTACGGGGGTTAGCACAGATACGCAGTATTTT	CASSLATGVSTDTQYF
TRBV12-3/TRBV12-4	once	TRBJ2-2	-	TGTGCCAGGAGTTGGGCCAGGGTCCCGGGGGAGCTGTTTTTT	CARSWARVPGELFF
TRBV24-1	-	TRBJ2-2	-	TGTGCCACCAGTGATTACCAGGGGGGAACCGGGGAGCTGTTTTTT	CATSDYQGGTGELFF
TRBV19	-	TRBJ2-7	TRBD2	TGTGCCAGCCTCGGGATAGCGGGAGGAATCTACGAGCAGTACTTC	CASLGIAGGIYEQYF
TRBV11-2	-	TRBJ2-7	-	TGTGTCAGCAGCTTAGGACCGCACGAGCAGTACTTT	CVSSLGPHEQYF
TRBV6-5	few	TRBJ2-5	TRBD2	TGTGCCAGCAGTTACTCGTTGGGTAGCGGGACACAAGAGACCCAGTACTTC	CASSYSLGSGTQETQYF
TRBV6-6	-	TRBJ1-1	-	TGTGCCGGGAGAGGGGGGTCGGGAAACAGTGAAGCTCTCTTT	CAGRGGSGNSEALF
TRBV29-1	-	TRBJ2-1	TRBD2	TGCAGTGTTGAAAGTCTAGCGGGGACGGGTATCCCCTGCAGTGAGCAGTTCTTC	CSVESLAGTGIPCSEQFF
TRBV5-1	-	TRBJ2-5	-	TGCGCCAGCAGGCCAGGGCTGCGGGACCAAGTCCAAGAGACCCAGTACTTC	CASRPGLRDQVQETQYF
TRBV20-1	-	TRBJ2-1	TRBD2	TGCAGTGCTAGAGGTTCCGGGACTAGCGAATACAATGAGCAGTTCTTC	CSARGSGTSEYNEQFF
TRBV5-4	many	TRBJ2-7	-	TGTGCCAGCAGCCGAGGATCCGGGACGCTGACCTACGAGCAGTACTTC	CASSRGSGTLTYEQYF
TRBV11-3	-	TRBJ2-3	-	TGTGCCAGCAGCCTCATAGGTGGAGGGAATTCAGATACGCAGTATTTT	CASSLIGGGNSDTQYF
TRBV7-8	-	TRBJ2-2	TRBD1	TGTGCCAGCAGCTTAGAAGTCCCTGGGACAGGGGGGTCCGAGGAGCTGTTTTTT	CASSLEVPGTGGSEELFF
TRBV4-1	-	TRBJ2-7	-	TGCGCCAGCAGCCAAGATAGGGGGGGGATGGGACCTTACGAGCAGTACTTC	CASSQDRGGMGPYEQYF
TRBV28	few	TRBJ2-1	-	TGTGCCAGCAGTTTAGGGAGTAACGGTGATGAGCAGTTCTTC	CASSLGSNGDEQFF
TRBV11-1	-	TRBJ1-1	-	TGTGCCGGCAGCTCGGGAAAAAACACTGAAGCTTTCTTT	CAGSSGKNTEAFF
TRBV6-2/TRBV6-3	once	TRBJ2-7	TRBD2	TGTGCCATCAGTTATTCGAGCGGGACCGATTTCTCCTACGAGCAGTACTTC	CAISYSSGTDFSYEQYF
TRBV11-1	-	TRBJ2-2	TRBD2	TGTGCCGGCAGCTTAGGGAGGGGCCTAAACACCGGGGAGCTGTTTTTT	CAGSLGRGLNTGELFF
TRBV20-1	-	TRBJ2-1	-	TGCAGTGCTAGTGTGGGAGGCGCTATGAGTGAGCAGTTCTTC	CSASVGGAMSEQFF
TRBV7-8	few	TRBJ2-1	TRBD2	TGTGCCAGCAGCGCGGGACTAGCGGACTCTCGGTTCTTC	CASSAGLADSRFF
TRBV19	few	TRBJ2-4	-	TGTGCCAGTAGTAGGTCAGATCTCAATACCAAAAACATTCAGTACTTC	CASSRSDLNTKNIQYF
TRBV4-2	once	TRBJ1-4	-	TGTGCCTGCAGCCACCATGTCAAGGTGGAACTGCTTAAATTAAAAACTGTTTTT	CACSHHVKVELLKLKTVF
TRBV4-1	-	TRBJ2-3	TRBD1	TGCGCCAGCAGCCAATTTGGCGGGACAGGGCCTACAGATATGCAGTATTTT	CASSQFGGTGPTDMQYF
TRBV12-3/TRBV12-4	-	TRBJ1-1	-	TGTGCCAGTAGCACCGGGTTGAACATTGAAGCTTTCTTT	CASSTGLNIEAFF
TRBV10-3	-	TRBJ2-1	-	TGTGCCATCCGAGGGGGGATTGATGAGCAGTTCTTC	CAIRGGIDEQFF
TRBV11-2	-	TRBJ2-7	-	TGTGCCAGCAGTTTCGGGTCCCACGAGCAGCAGTTC	CASSFGSHEQQF
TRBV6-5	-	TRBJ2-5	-	TGTGCCAGCAGTTGCTCACAAGCGTGGGGGCCCCAAGAGACCCAGTACTTC	CASSCSQAWGPQETQYF
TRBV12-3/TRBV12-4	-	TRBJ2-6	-	TGTGCCTGCAGTCCTGGGACTTATGTCTCTGGGGCCAAGGTCCTGACTTTC	CACSPGTYVSGAKVLTF
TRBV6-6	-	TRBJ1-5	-	TGTGCCAGCAGGCCCTGGGTCACGGCGTTTGTCAGTCAGCCCCAGCATTTT	CASRPWVTAFVSQPQHF
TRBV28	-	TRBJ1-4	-	TGTGCCAGCAGTCTTTATGAAAAACTGTTTTTT	CASSLYEKLFF
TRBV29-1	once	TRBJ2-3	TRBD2	TGCAGCGTTGGACTAGCGAAAGTGACAGATACGCAGTATTTT	CSVGLAKVTDTQYF
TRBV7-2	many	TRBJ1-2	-	TGTGCCAGCAGCTTAAGGTTCCAGGGGAACTATGGCTACACCTTC	CASSLRFQGNYGYTF
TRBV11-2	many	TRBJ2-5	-	TGTGCCAGCAGCCTCAGGGGAAAAGAGACCCAGTACTTC	CASSLRGKETQYF
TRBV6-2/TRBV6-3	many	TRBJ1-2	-	TGTGCCAGCAGTCCTATGGATCTTAGTAGGACAAACTATGGCTACACCTTC	CASSPMDLSRTNYGYTF
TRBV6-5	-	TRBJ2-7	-	TGTGCCAGCAGTTACTCGCTTGGGGAACAGAACGAGCAATACTTC	CASSYSLGEQNEQYF
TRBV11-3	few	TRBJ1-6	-	TGTGCCAGGAGCCCTGGGACGGATAATTCACCCCTCCACTTC	CARSPGTDNSPLHF
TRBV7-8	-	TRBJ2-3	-	TGTGCCAGCAGCTTAGCAGTGGGAATGGATCAGCCCCAGTATTTT	CASSLAVGMDQPQYF
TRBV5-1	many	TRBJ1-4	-	TGCGCCAGCGGTTTATCTGGGGCTAATGAAAAACTGTTTTTT	CASGLSGANEKLFF
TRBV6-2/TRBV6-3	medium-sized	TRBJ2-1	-	TGTGCCAGCAGTTACATCGAGCCGCGCAGCGAGCAGTTCTTC	CASSYIEPRSEQFF
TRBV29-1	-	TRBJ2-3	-	TGCAGCGTCCCAAGGGTGGTAGATACGCAGTATTTT	CSVPRVVDTQYF
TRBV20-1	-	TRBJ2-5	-	TGCAGTCCTAGAGGCGGCTCAGCGTGGGAGACCCAGTACTTC	CSPRGGSAWETQYF
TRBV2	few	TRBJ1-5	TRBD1	TGTGCCAGCAGTGGGGACAGGGGGGAACAGCCCCAGCATTTT	CASSGDRGEQPQHF
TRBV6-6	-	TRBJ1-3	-	TGTGCCACCTACTTAGGAACCATCATATATTTC	CATYLGTIIYF
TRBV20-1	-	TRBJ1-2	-	-	CSATDRGGGYGCTF
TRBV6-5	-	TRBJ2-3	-	TGTGCCAGCGGTTACCATGGTAGCCCTAGCACAGATACGCAGTATTTT	CASGYHGSPSTDTQYF
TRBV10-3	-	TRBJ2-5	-	TGTGCCATCGGTTCGGCGGGCGTTGGGACTCAGTACTTC	CAIGSAGVGTQYF
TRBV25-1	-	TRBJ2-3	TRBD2	TGTGCCAACAGTCCCTCGAGGGGAGGGCGCACAGATACGCAGTATTTT	CANSPSRGGRTDTQYF
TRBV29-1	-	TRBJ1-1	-	TGCAGCGTCGTGGGGGGGTGGAACTCTGAAGCTTTCTTT	CSVVGGWNSEAFF
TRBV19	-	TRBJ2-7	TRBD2	TGTGCCAGCCTCGGGGTAGCGGGAGGAATCTACGAGCAGTACTTC	CASLGVAGGIYEQYF
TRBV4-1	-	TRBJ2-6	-	TGCGCCAGTAGCCTGGCGGGGTCAGACTCTGGGGCCAACGTCCTGGCTTTC	CASSLAGSDSGANVLAF
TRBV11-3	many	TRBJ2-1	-	TGTGCCAGCAACCCGGGACTCCGGAGCCCCTACAATGAGCAGTTCTTC	CASNPGLRSPYNEQFF
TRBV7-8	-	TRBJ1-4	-	TGTGCCAGCATCTTAGACGGTGGTGAAAAATTGTTTTTT	CASILDGGEKLFF
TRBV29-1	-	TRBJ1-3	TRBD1	TGCAGCGTTCGAACGGGACAGCACTCTGGAAACGCCAAATATTTT	CSVRTGQHSGNAKYF
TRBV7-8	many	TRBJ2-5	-	TGTGCCAGCAGCAAGAATTCGGACAGTGGGGAGACCCAGTACTTC	CASSKNSDSGETQYF